These 6 T cell receptor beta chains came from one sample sequenced in a study of blood T cell repertoires in COVID-19. Sequencing used immunoSEQ multiplex PCR; TCRdb keeps in-frame clones, though not all of them. The sample shows approximately 150,000 clones, about 84% of them seen only once. Sequenced: PBMCs or T cells enriched from blood (not recorded which). Receptors originate from a middle-aged woman with acute COVID-19.

Note on this clone: Other DNA sequences from this sample encode an identical CDR3 as well. The V call is TRBV19, the J call TRBJ2-1, with TRBD2 matching over 9 bases. Unmatched junction bases numbered 8, after V lost 6 bases and J lost 2 bases. CDR3 length: 16 residues. Germline V gene lookup returns CDR1 LNHDA and CDR2 SQIVND (reference sequence). The CDR3 spells CASSRTSGPPYNEQFF. Here the CDR3 DNA reads TGTGCCAGTAGCCGAACTAGCGGGCCCCCCTACAATGAGCAGTTCTTC.

This clone has only one observation. V is TRBV5-1 and J is TRBJ1-1; the match to TRBD1 covers 8 bases. The ends lost 5 bases at V and 0 bases at J; junction bases unmatched: 6. Germline lookup yields CDR1 SGHRS and CDR2 YFSETQ. CDR3 length: 15 residues. For the CDR3, the DNA is TGCGCCAGCAGTCGGACAGGGATGATGAACACTGAAGCTTTCTTT. It encodes CASSRTGMMNTEAFF.

This chain uses TRBV7-9 with TRBJ2-7; 7 nucleotides agree with TRBD1. With 5 bases clipped from V and 2 bases from J, the junction kept 6 bases outside the gene matches. The CDR3 is 14 residues long. Germline V lookup: CDR1 SEHNR, CDR2 FQNEAQ (reference sequence). The CDR3 sequence: CASSHRDSPYEQYF. As DNA, the CDR3 is TGTGCCAGCAGCCACCGGGACAGTCCCTACGAGCAGTACTTC.

Note on this clone: At the DNA level, this CDR3 is encoded by other sequences in the same sample as well. The chain combines TRBV7-9 with TRBJ2-7, with 7 bases matching TRBD1. The CDR3 extends over 14 amino acids. Germline V gene lookup returns CDR1 SEHNR and CDR2 FQNEAQ (reference sequence). V shed 3 bases, J shed 0 bases, and the junction held 2 bases outside the gene matches. This chain's CDR3 is CASSLDRSSYEQYF. The CDR3 bases are TGTGCCAGCAGCTTGGACAGGAGCTCCTACGAGCAGTACTTC.

This chain uses TRBV19 with TRBJ2-1; 8 bases map to TRBD2. This CDR3 is built from 13 residues. Looked up from germline, CDR1 is LNHDA and CDR2 is SQIVND (reference sequence). After removal of 5 bases from V and 8 bases from J, the junction contained 5 bases not matched to a gene. CDR3 residues: CASSHGLADEQFF. The CDR3 region has the DNA TGTGCCAGTAGTCACGGACTAGCCGATGAGCAGTTCTTC.

V is TRBV6-1 and J is TRBJ2-3; 9 nucleotides line up with TRBD2. CDR1 is MNHNS, CDR2 SASEGT, per germline. J gave up 3 bases and V 1 base, and 2 bases lay outside the gene matches. CDR3 length: 15 residues. CDR3 nucleotide sequence: TGTGCCAGCAGTGAAGGTGCGGGAGGGACAGATACGCAGTATTTT. It encodes CASSEGAGGTDTQYF.